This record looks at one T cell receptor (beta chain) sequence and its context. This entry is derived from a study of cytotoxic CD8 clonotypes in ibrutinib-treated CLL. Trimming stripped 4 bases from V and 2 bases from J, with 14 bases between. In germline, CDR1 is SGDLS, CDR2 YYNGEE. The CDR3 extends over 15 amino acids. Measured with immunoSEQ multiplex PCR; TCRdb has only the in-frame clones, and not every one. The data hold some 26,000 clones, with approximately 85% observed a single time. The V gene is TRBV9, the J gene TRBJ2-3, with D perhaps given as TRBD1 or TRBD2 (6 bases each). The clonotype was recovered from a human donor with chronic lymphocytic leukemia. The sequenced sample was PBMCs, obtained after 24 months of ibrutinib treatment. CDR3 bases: TGTGCCAGCAGCCCCCGGGGGCTCTACACAGATACGCAGTATTTT. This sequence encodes CASSPRGLYTDTQYF. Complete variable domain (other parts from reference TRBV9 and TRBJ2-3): DSGVTQTPKHLITATGQRVTLRCSPRSGDLSVYWYQQSLDQGLQFLIQYYNGEERAKGNILERFSAQQFPDLHSELNLSSLELGDSALYFCASSPRGLYTDTQYFGPGTRLTVL.